The next 8 T cell receptor beta chains were all read from a single sample in a study of vaccination effects on CD4 cells after COVID-19. Culturing for around 10 days preceded CD4+ T cell isolation. The cohort was immunized with two doses of either the BNT162b2 or mRNA-1273 vaccine. Clones were sequenced by immunoSEQ multiplex PCR, and TCRdb holds only the in-frame ones, with some missing. The table shows 45,000 to 65,000 clones, with approximately 72% occurring only once. The antigens for these receptors are not known. Here the sequenced sample was CD4+ T cells from PBMCs cultured without peptide, taken after COVID-19 vaccination. Receptors were obtained from a human donor who received a COVID-19 vaccine.

V usage is TRBV6-5 and J usage is TRBJ1-3; D unclear. V dropped 0 bases and J dropped 3 bases, with 9 bases sitting between them. Germline CDR1 reads MNHEY; CDR2 reads SVGAGI. There are 15 residues in the CDR3. The CDR3 reads CASSYSTPNGNTIYF. Written as DNA, the CDR3 is TGTGCCAGCAGTTACTCCACGCCTAATGGAAACACCATATATTTT.

This clone showed up just once. The chain uses TRBV29-1 and TRBJ1-2; TRBD1 might be the D (6 bases). The ends were cut back, 5 bases at V and 6 bases at J, with 16 bases in the middle. The CDR3 contains 13 residues. CDR1 is SQVTM, CDR2 ANQGSEA, per germline. CDR3: CSVMNREVNGYTF. CDR3 nucleotide sequence: TGCAGCGTTATGAACAGGGAGGTTAATGGCTACACCTTC.

The genes are TRBV18 and TRBJ1-6; no clear D. CDR1 and CDR2 from the germline V gene are KGHSH and LQKENI. The CDR3 spans 12 residues. V lost 5 bases, J lost 7 bases, and 6 bases lay in between. CDR3 sequence (DNA): TGTGCCAGCTCAACAGCGAATTCACCCCTCCACTTT. Protein sequence: CASSTANSPLHF.

CDR3 sequence (DNA): TGTGCCAGCACTCCGGGACAGGGTCGATCCTACGAGCAGTACTTC. Protein: CASTPGQGRSYEQYF. The chain is built from TRBV28 and TRBJ2-7, with 9 positions matching TRBD1. CDR3 size: 15 residues. The junction had 8 bases not matched to a gene; V was cut back by 7 bases and J by 1 base. Per germline, CDR1 MDHEN and CDR2 SYDVKM. The full variable domain, in which reference TRBV28 and TRBJ2-7 provide the parts outside the CDR3, is DVKVTQSSRYLVKRTGEKVFLECVQDMDHENMFWYRQDPGLGLRLIYFSYDVKMKEKGDIPEGYSVSREKKERFSLILESASTNQTSMYLCASTPGQGRSYEQYFGPGTRLTVT.

V gene TRBV30 combines with J gene TRBJ1-3; D call uncertain. The germline V gene has CDR1 GTSNPN and CDR2 SVGIG (reference sequence). V lost 0 bases and J lost 1, with 13 bases in between. CDR3 length equals 16 residues. The CDR3: CAWSVQKMSSGNTIYF. The CDR3 bases are TGTGCCTGGAGTGTACAGAAAATGTCGTCTGGAAACACCATATATTTT. Full variable domain (rest looked up from reference TRBV30 and TRBJ1-3): SQTIHQWPATLVQPVGSPLSLECTVEGTSNPNLYWYRQAAGRGLQLLFYSVGIGQISSEVPQNLSASRPQDRQFILSSKKLLLSDSGFYLCAWSVQKMSSGNTIYFGEGSWLTVV.

The chain recombines TRBV9 with TRBJ1-1; no firm D call. The CDR3 has 14 residues. The V end lost 0 bases, the J end lost 3 bases, and 9 bases lay between the germline ends. Germline assignment: CDR1 SGDLS and CDR2 YYNGEE. The CDR3: CASSVGGGDTEAFF. As DNA, the CDR3 is TGTGCCAGCAGCGTAGGGGGAGGAGACACTGAAGCTTTCTTT.

The rearrangement joins TRBV24-1 to TRBJ2-7; D is uncertain. The V end was cut by 2 bases, the J end by 3 bases, with 4 bases between. Germline V lookup: CDR1 KGHDR, CDR2 SFDVKD. The CDR3 is made up of 12 amino acids. The CDR3 nucleotides are TGTGCCACCAGTGATTGGGACTACGAGCAGTACTTC. This sequence encodes CATSDWDYEQYF.

The gene calls are TRBV28 and TRBJ2-5; D is unclear. CDR3 size: 17 residues. Trimming shortened V by 0 bases and J by 5 bases, and 19 bases separated the two germline ends. CDR1 is MDHEN, CDR2 SYDVKM, per germline. As DNA, the CDR3 is TGTGCCAGCAGTTTATGGGAGCCCAGTGGCGAGAAGGAGACCCAGTACTTC. Residues: CASSLWEPSGEKETQYF.